Reported below is one TCR beta chain. Its target is unknown. This specimen comes from a study of Ad26.COV2.S vaccination and SARS-CoV-2 variants. Study-wide findings and caveats: Vaccine recipients posted higher spike-specific TCR breadth than their placebo counterparts.

Only in-frame clones appear in the TCRdb table, and some are missing; sequencing was by immunoSEQ multiplex PCR. The table has more than 350,000 clones, roughly 90% seen once. Treatment here: some 20 received Ad26.COV2.S at low or high dose, single or two shots; roughly five received placebo; per-sample allocation not given. The samples date from day 63 after the first vaccine or placebo injection. The CDR3 has 13 residues. V shed 5 bases and J shed 4 bases, with 12 bases lying between them. Germline assignment: CDR1 SGHTA and CDR2 FQGNSA. The rearrangement links TRBV7-2 to TRBJ2-7; the D is unclear. The specimen was peripheral blood, collected in a trial of Ad26.COV2.S vaccine versus placebo. This receptor was taken from a person between 18 and 65 years old who received the Ad26.COV2.S COVID-19 vaccine or a placebo. The CDR3 loop is CASSRSPNYEQYF. In DNA, the CDR3 is TGTGCCAGCAGCCGCTCACCCAATTACGAGCAGTACTTC.